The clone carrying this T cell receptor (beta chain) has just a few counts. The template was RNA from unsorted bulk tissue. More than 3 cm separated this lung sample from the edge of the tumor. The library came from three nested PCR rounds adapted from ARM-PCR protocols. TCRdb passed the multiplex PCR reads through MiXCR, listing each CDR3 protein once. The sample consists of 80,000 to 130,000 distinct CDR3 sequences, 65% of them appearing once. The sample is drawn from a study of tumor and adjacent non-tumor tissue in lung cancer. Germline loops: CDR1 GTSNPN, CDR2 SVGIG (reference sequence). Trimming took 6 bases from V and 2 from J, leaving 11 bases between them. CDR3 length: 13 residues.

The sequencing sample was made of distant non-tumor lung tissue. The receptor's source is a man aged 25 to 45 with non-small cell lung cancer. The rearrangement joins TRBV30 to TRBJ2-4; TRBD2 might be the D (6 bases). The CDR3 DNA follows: TGTGCCTGCAACGGGAGAACCAAAAACATTCAGTACTTC. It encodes CACNGRTKNIQYF.